The 9 T cell receptor beta chains reported below all come from one sample, sequenced in a study of OX40 agonist ivuxolimab in advanced cancers. The assay was immunoSEQ multiplex PCR, and TCRdb's table has in-frame clones only and misses some. In the table there are under 70,000 clones, 84% of which are singletons. The starting material was CD4+ or CD8+ T cells sorted from blood, obtained in a trial of the OX40 agonist ivuxolimab. The receptors stem from an adult with an advanced solid tumor such as melanoma, head and neck, liver or kidney cancer.

The gene calls are TRBV19 and TRBJ1-1; D possibly corresponds to TRBD1 (5 bases). The V end was cut by 9 bases, the J end by 1 base, with 18 bases between. This CDR3 is built from 15 residues. The V gene's germline CDR1 is LNHDA and CDR2 SQIVND (reference sequence). CDR3 sequence: CASRQSGLGNTEAFF. The CDR3 coding sequence is TGTGCCAGCAGACAGTCAGGGCTAGGGAACACTGAAGCTTTCTTT.

The chain is built from TRBV16 and TRBJ1-1; possibly TRBD1 for D (5 bases). V lost 4 bases to trimming and J lost 9 bases, with 21 bases between them. Per the germline V gene, CDR1 is KGHSY and CDR2 is FQNENV. The CDR3 length is 15 residues. DNA of the CDR3: TGTGCCAGCAGCCTGGGGGACCCGTCTACAAACAAAGCTTTCTTT. It codes for CASSLGDPSTNKAFF.

CDR3 protein: CASSGTPGNTEAFF. CDR3 nucleotides: TGTGCCAGCAGCGGGACCCCAGGGAACACTGAAGCTTTCTTT. This chain links TRBV9 with TRBJ1-1; no clear D gene. The CDR3 extends over 14 amino acids. Trimming shortened V by 3 bases and J by 1 base, and 10 bases separated the two germline ends. CDR1 and CDR2 from the germline V gene are SGDLS and YYNGEE.

The V call is TRBV29-1, the J call TRBJ2-5; D possibly corresponds to TRBD1 (6 bases). Germline V gene sequence: CDR1 SQVTM, CDR2 ANQGSEA. V dropped 6 bases and J dropped 5 bases, with 16 bases sitting between them. The CDR3 is made up of 13 amino acids. In nucleotides, the CDR3 is TGCAGCGTAGGACAGTCTCTTGGGGAGACCCAGTACTTC. Its protein product is CSVGQSLGETQYF.

The chain recombines TRBV13 with TRBJ1-3; D is uncertain. CDR1 PRHDT and CDR2 FYEKMQ come from the germline V gene (reference sequence). Trimming cost V 5 bases and J 1 base, with 9 bases left between them. This CDR3 region has 14 residues. This CDR3 reads CASSVTSSGNTIYF. CDR3 bases: TGTGCCAGCAGCGTGACAAGTTCTGGAAACACCATATATTTT.

The V call is TRBV7-8, the J call TRBJ1-4; 7 nucleotides agree with TRBD1. The germline CDR1 and CDR2 sequences are SGHVS and FQNEAQ. The CDR3 runs 16 residues. Losses at the gene ends were 5 bases for V and 5 bases for J; bases not matched to a gene: 11. Here the CDR3 reads CASSGKRDRPNEKLFF. CDR3 nucleotides: TGTGCCAGCAGCGGAAAAAGGGACAGACCAAATGAAAAACTGTTTTTT.

DNA for the CDR3: TGTGCCAGCAGCTTTGGGTCGGGGCAGTACAATGAGCAGTTCTTC. Amino acids: CASSFGSGQYNEQFF. This rearrangement joins TRBV7-9 to TRBJ2-1; possibly TRBD1 or TRBD2 for D (5 bases each). This CDR3 is 15 amino acids long. Germline lookup yields CDR1 SEHNR and CDR2 FQNEAQ (reference sequence). The V end lost 3 bases, the J end lost 4 bases, and 13 bases lay between the germline ends.

This chain links TRBV28 with TRBJ2-3, with D maybe TRBD2 (6 bases). The CDR3 runs 13 residues. CDR1 and CDR2 from the germline V gene are MDHEN and SYDVKM. Trimming removed 5 bases at V and 4 bases at J, with 10 bases between. The CDR3 protein is CASSHRDSDTQYF. The DNA of the CDR3 is TGTGCCAGCAGTCACCGGGACTCAGATACGCAGTATTTT.

The chain couples TRBV5-1 to TRBJ1-2, with D unresolved. The CDR3 spans 14 residues. Germline lookup yields CDR1 SGHRS and CDR2 YFSETQ. The V end lost 0 bases, the J end lost 0 bases, and 6 bases lay between the germline ends. CDR3 nucleotide sequence: TGCGCCAGCAGCTTGGAACGGGCTAACTATGGCTACACCTTC. Its protein is CASSLERANYGYTF. The complete variable domain, with remaining parts taken from reference TRBV5-1 and TRBJ1-2, reads KAGVTQTPRYLIKTRGQQVTLSCSPISGHRSVSWYQQTPGQGLQFLFEYFSETQRNKGNFPGRFSGRQFSNSRSEMNVSTLELGDSALYLCASSLERANYGYTFGSGTRLTVV.